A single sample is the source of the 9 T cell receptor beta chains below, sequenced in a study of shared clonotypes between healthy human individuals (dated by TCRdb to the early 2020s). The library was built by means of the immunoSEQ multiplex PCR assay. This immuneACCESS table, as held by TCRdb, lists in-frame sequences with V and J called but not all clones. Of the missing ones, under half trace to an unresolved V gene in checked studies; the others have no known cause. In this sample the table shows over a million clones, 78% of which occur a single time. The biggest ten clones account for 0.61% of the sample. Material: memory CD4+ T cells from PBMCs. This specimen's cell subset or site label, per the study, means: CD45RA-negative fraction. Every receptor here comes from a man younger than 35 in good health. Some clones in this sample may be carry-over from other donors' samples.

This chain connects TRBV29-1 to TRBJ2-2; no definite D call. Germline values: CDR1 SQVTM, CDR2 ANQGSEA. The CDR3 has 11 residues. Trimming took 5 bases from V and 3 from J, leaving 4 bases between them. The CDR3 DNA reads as TGCAGCGTTTCGGACACCGGGGAGCTGTTTTTT. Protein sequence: CSVSDTGELFF.

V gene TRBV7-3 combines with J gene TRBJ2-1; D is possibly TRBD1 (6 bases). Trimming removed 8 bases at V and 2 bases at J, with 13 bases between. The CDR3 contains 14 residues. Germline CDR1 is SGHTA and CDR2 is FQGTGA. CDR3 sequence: CASSPGHPYNEQFF. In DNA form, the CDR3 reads TGTGCCAGCTCCCCGGGACACCCCTACAATGAGCAGTTCTTC.

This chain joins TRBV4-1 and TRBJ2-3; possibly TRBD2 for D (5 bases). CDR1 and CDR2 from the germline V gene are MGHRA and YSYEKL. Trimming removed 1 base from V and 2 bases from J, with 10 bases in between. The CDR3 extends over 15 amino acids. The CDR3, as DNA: TGCGCCAGCAGCCAAGGTGCGCTAGCCACAGATACGCAGTATTTT. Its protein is CASSQGALATDTQYF.

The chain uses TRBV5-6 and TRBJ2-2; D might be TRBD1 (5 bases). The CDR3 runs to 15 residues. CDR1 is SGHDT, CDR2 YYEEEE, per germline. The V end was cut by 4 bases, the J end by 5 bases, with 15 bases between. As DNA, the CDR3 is TGTGCCAGCAGCAGTTTGGGGCAAAGAACCGGGGAGCTGTTTTTT. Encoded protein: CASSSLGQRTGELFF.

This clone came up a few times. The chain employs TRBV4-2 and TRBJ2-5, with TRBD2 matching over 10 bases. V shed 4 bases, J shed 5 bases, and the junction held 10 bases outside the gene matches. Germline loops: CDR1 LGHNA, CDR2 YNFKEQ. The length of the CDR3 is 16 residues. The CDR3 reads CASSREREGRDETQYF. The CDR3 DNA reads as TGTGCCAGCAGCCGAGAGCGGGAGGGCCGGGATGAGACCCAGTACTTC.

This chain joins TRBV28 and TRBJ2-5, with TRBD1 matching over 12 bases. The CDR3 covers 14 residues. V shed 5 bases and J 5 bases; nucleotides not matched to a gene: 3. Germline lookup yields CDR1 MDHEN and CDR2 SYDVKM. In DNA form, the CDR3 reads TGTGCCAGCAGTGGGACAGGGGGCTGGGAGACCCAGTACTTC. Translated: CASSGTGGWETQYF.

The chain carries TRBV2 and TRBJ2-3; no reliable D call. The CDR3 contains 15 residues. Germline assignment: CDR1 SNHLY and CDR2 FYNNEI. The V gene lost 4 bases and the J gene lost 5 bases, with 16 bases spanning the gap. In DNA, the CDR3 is TGTGCCAGCAGTGGCGCTACCGGGCCACAAGATACGCAGTATTTT. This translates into CASSGATGPQDTQYF.

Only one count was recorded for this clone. CDR3 sequence (DNA): TGTGCCAGCAGTACCTATCCCGAGGGAAGGGAGCAGTACTTC. Protein sequence: CASSTYPEGREQYF. The chain uses TRBV6-1 and TRBJ2-7; a possible D gene is TRBD2 (5 bases). Per the germline V gene, CDR1 is MNHNS and CDR2 is SASEGT. The CDR3 is made up of 14 amino acids. V lost 5 bases and J lost 7, with 18 bases in between.

In DNA, the CDR3 is TGTGCCAGCAGCTTAGGAGGAGGATCCGAAAAACTGTTTTTT. Translating it yields CASSLGGGSEKLFF. The rearrangement joins TRBV7-6 to TRBJ1-4; no firm D call. CDR3 size: 14 residues. V gave up 1 base and J gave up 8 bases, with 11 bases separating them. Germline lookup yields CDR1 SGHVS and CDR2 FNYEAQ. Filled out from reference TRBV7-6 and TRBJ1-4, the complete variable domain reads GAGVSQSPRYKVTKRGQDVALRCDPISGHVSLYWYRQALGQGPEFLTYFNYEAQQDKSGLPNDRFSAERPEGSISTLTIQRTEQRDSAMYRCASSLGGGSEKLFFGSGTQLSVL.